The 14 T cell receptor beta chains listed next were all sequenced from one sample in a study of OX40 agonist ivuxolimab in advanced cancers. The table came from immunoSEQ multiplex PCR; TCRdb's copy has only in-frame clones and leaves some out. The repertoire has tens of thousands of clones, approximately 90% of them found once; the top ten carry 0.44%. Specimen: CD4+ or CD8+ T cells sorted from blood, collected in a trial of the OX40 agonist ivuxolimab. These receptors came from an adult with an advanced solid tumor such as melanoma, head and neck, liver or kidney cancer.

The chain employs TRBV6-5 and TRBJ2-5, with D uncertain. TRBJ2-7 explains the end of the DNA better; the J call may be wrong. The CDR3 contains 16 residues. CDR1 is MNHEY and CDR2 is SVGAGI in the germline V gene. In DNA, the CDR3 is TGTGCCAGCAGTTACTCATCGACATCTGGTTTAAACGAGCAGTACTTC. Protein: CASSYSSTSGLNEQYF.

The chain carries TRBV4-3 and TRBJ1-1, with TRBD1 matching 7 bases. This CDR3 spans 16 amino acids. CDR1 is LGHNA and CDR2 is YSLEER in the germline V gene. J lost 1 base, V lost 1 base, and 6 bases had no gene match. The CDR3 spells CASSQAAGGANTEAFF. Here the CDR3 DNA reads TGCGCCAGCAGCCAAGCCGCAGGGGGAGCGAACACTGAAGCTTTCTTT.

The sample holds one count of this clone. V usage is TRBV7-6 and J usage is TRBJ1-1, with 12 nucleotides matching TRBD1. Germline assignment: CDR1 SGHVS and CDR2 FNYEAQ. The CDR3 has 18 amino acids. The V segment lost 6 bases and the J segment 4 bases; nucleotides outside the gene matches: 15. The CDR3: CASSRTPGQGAGGTEAFF. In DNA, the CDR3 is TGTGCCAGCAGTCGAACTCCGGGACAGGGGGCGGGCGGCACTGAAGCTTTCTTT.

In DNA, the CDR3 is TGCGCCAGCAGCGCGGGACAGGAATACAATGAGCAGTTCTTC. The encoded protein is CASSAGQEYNEQFF. The chain combines TRBV5-1 with TRBJ2-1; 8 bases align to TRBD1. V was pared by 4 bases and J by 4 bases, with 4 bases of the junction left unmatched. The CDR3 totals 14 residues. Germline CDR1 and CDR2: SGHRS and YFSETQ.

Here the CDR3 DNA reads TGTGCCAGCAGCTTAGGGGGGTCTAGCGGGAGGACCACAGATACGCAGTATTTT. Protein product: CASSLGGSSGRTTDTQYF. The chain joins TRBV7-6 to TRBJ2-3; 11 positions agree with TRBD2. CDR3 length: 18 amino acids. The V gene's germline CDR1 is SGHVS and CDR2 FNYEAQ. The J segment lost 2 bases and the V segment lost 1 base, leaving 8 bases of the junction unmatched.

This sequence joins TRBV5-1 and TRBJ2-5; 11 bases map to TRBD2. CDR1 SGHRS and CDR2 YFSETQ come from the germline V gene. The CDR3 length is 15 residues. Trimming cost V 5 bases and J 4 bases; bases outside gene matches: 7. This chain's CDR3 is CASRLAGGSGETQYF. The CDR3 bases are TGCGCCAGCAGATTAGCGGGAGGGAGCGGAGAGACCCAGTACTTC.

V usage is TRBV6-5 and J usage is TRBJ2-7; D unresolved. V lost 5 bases, J lost 1 base, and 6 bases lay in between. The CDR3 has 12 residues. Germline CDR1 MNHEY, CDR2 SVGAGI. The chain's CDR3 is CASSAASYEQYF. DNA of the CDR3: TGTGCCAGCAGTGCCGCTTCCTACGAGCAGTACTTC.

There are a few counts of this clone. Here the CDR3 DNA reads TGTGCCAGTAGTACCCGGGTATTACAGGGGGGAGATCAGCCCCAGCATTTT. Its protein product is CASSTRVLQGGDQPQHF. The chain uses TRBV19 and TRBJ1-5, with TRBD1 matching over 8 bases. The CDR3 runs 17 residues. With V trimmed by 4 bases and J by 5 bases, 13 bases remained unmatched. Germline V gene data show CDR1 as LNHDA and CDR2 as SQIVND (reference sequence).

This chain joins TRBV6-4 and TRBJ1-4, with D possibly matching TRBD1 (5 bases). The CDR3 covers 14 residues. Trimming took off 3 bases at V and 0 bases at J, with 5 bases between the two ends. Germline-derived CDR1 and CDR2 are MRHNA and SNTAGT. CDR3 amino acids: CASSEQATNEKLFF. DNA of the CDR3: TGTGCCAGCAGTGAACAGGCAACTAATGAAAAACTGTTTTTT.

The CDR3 is CASSMGLVSYEQYF. CDR3 coding DNA: TGTGCCAGTAGTATGGGATTAGTCTCCTACGAGCAGTACTTC. The J gene is TRBJ2-7, the V gene TRBV19; no firm D call. Trimming left V 3 bases short and J 0 bases short, with 9 bases between. CDR3 length: 14 residues. Per germline, CDR1 LNHDA and CDR2 SQIVND (reference sequence).

This chain uses TRBV29-1 with TRBJ2-5; no reliable D call. The V end lost 3 bases, the J end lost 4 bases, and 12 bases lay between the germline ends. This CDR3 has 13 amino acids. Germline values: CDR1 SQVTM, CDR2 ANQGSEA. CDR3 DNA: TGCAGCGTTGATGATCAGTGGGGAGAGACCCAGTACTTC. It codes for CSVDDQWGETQYF.

The CDR3 loop reads CASSFRLAGDTQYF. In DNA form, the CDR3 reads TGTGCCAGCAGCTTTAGACTAGCGGGAGATACGCAGTATTTT. The chain uses TRBV7-8 and TRBJ2-3; 10 nucleotides match TRBD2. V lost 3 bases and J lost 5; bases outside the gene matches: 2. Germline V gene data show CDR1 as SGHVS and CDR2 as FQNEAQ. This CDR3 contains 14 residues.

The gene calls are TRBV10-2 and TRBJ2-1; 9 bases fit TRBD2. Germline V gene data show CDR1 as WSHSY and CDR2 as SAAADI. Germline trimming cut 3 bases from V and 2 bases from J; bases unmatched to any gene: 2. CDR3 length: 15 residues. The CDR3 region is CASSDIAGAYNEQFF. The CDR3 DNA reads as TGCGCCAGCAGTGATATAGCGGGGGCCTACAATGAGCAGTTCTTC.

The V and J genes are TRBV19 and TRBJ1-4; a possible D gene is TRBD1 (6 bases). V was shortened by 2 bases and J by 5 bases, with 18 bases between the two germline ends. Germline-derived CDR1 and CDR2 are LNHDA and SQIVND (reference sequence). CDR3 size: 17 residues. In DNA form, the CDR3 reads TGTGCCAGTAGTATATATTTCATGTGGCAGGGGAATGAAAAACTGTTTTTT. Its translation is CASSIYFMWQGNEKLFF.